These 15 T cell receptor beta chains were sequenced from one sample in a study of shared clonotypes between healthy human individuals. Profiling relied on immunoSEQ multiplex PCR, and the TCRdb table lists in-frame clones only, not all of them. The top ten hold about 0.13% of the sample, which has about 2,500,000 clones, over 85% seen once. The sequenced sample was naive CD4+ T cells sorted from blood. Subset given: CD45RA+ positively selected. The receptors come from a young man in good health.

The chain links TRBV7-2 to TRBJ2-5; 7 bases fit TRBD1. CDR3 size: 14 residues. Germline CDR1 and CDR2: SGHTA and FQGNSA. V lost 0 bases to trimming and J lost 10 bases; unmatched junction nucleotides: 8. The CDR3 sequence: CASSLAQGEGLQYF. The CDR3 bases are TGTGCCAGCAGCTTAGCCCAGGGGGAAGGTCTCCAGTACTTC. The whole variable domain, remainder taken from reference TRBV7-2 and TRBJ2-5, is GAGVSQSPSNKVTEKGKDVELRCDPISGHTALYWYRQSLGQGLEFLIYFQGNSAPDKSGLPSDRFSAERTGGSVSTLTIQRTQQEDSAVYLCASSLAQGEGLQYFGPGTRLLVL.

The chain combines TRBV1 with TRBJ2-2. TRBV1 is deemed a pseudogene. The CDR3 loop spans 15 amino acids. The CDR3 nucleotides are TGCACCAGCAGCCCCAGTAGGGGGGCGGGCGGGGAGCTGTTTTTT. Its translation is CTSSPSRGAGGELFF.

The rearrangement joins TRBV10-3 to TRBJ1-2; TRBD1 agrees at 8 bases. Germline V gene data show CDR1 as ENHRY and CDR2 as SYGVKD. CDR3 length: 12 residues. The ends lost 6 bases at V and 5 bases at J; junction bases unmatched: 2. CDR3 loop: CAIRQGEYGYTF. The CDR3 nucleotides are TGTGCCATCAGACAGGGGGAATATGGCTACACCTTC.

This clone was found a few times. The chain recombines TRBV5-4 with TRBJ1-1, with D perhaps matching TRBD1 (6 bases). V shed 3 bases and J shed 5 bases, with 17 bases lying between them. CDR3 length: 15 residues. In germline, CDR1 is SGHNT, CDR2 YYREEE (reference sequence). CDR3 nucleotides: TGTGCCAGCAGCTCCGGGGGCACCCGAGGGACTGAAGCTTTCTTT. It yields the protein CASSSGGTRGTEAFF.

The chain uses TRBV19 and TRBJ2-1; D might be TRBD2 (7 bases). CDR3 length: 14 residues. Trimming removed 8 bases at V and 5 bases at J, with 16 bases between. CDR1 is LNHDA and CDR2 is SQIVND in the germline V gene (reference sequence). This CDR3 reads CASCTGRANNEQFF. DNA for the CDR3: TGTGCCAGTTGTACAGGGAGGGCTAACAATGAGCAGTTCTTC.

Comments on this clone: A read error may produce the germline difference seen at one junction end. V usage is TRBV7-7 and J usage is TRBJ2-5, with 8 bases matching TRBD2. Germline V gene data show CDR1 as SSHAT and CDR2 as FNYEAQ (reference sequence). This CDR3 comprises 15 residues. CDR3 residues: CASSLTTSGKETQYF. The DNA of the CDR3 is TGTGCTAGCAGCCTTACTACTAGCGGTAAAGAGACCCAGTACTTC. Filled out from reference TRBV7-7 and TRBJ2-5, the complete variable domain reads GAGVSQSPRYKVTKRGQDVTLRCDPISSHATLYWYQQALGQGPEFLTYFNYEAQPDKSGLPSDRFSAERPEGSISTLTIQRTEQRDSAMYRCASSLTTSGKETQYFGPGTRLLVL.

CDR3 nucleotide sequence: TGTGCCAGCAGTGGGGGCGGCGGAAACACCATATATTTT. Translating it yields CASSGGGGNTIYF. The chain carries TRBV25-1 and TRBJ1-3; perhaps TRBD1 as D (5 bases). Germline values: CDR1 MGHDK, CDR2 SYGVNS. This CDR3 spans 13 amino acids. Trimming pared 4 bases from V and 4 bases from J, leaving 8 bases between. Filled out from reference TRBV25-1 and TRBJ1-3, the complete variable domain reads EADIYQTPRYLVIGTGKKITLECSQTMGHDKMYWYQQDPGMELHLIHYSYGVNSTEKGDLSSESTVSRIRTEHFPLTLESARPSHTSQYLCASSGGGGNTIYFGEGSWLTVV.

As DNA, the CDR3 is TGTGCCAGCAGCCTGGGACTAGTGAGCAGCAATGAGCAGTTCTTC. Protein product: CASSLGLVSSNEQFF. This chain uses TRBV5-8 with TRBJ2-1, with 8 bases aligning to TRBD2. The trim removed 4 bases at V and 6 bases at J, leaving 9 bases unmatched. The CDR3 spans 15 residues. The germline gives CDR1 SGHTS, CDR2 YDEGEE.

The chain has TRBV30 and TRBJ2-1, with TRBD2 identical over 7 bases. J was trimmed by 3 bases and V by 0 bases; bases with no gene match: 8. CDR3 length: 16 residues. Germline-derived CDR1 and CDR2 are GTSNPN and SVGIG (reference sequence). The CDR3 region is CAWSVAGRTLYNEQFF. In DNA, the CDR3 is TGTGCCTGGAGTGTAGCGGGACGTACCCTCTACAATGAGCAGTTCTTC.

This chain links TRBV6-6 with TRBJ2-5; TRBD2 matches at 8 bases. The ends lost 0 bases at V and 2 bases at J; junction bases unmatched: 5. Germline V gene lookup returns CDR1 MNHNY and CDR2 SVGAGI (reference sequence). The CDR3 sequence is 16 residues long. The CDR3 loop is CASSYSGTSLQETQYF. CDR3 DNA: TGTGCCAGCAGTTACTCAGGGACTAGTCTACAAGAGACCCAGTACTTC.

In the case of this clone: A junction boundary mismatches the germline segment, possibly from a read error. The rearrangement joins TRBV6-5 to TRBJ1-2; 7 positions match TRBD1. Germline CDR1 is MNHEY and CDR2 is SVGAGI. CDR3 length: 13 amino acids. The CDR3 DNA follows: TGTGCAAGCACCTCGCAGGGGGTATATGGCTACACCTTC. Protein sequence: CASTSQGVYGYTF.

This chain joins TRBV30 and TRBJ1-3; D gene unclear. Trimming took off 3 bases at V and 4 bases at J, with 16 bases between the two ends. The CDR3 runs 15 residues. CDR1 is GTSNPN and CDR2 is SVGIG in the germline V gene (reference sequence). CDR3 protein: CAWSHSHGRGNTIYF. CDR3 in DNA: TGTGCCTGGAGCCATTCACATGGACGCGGAAACACCATATATTTT.

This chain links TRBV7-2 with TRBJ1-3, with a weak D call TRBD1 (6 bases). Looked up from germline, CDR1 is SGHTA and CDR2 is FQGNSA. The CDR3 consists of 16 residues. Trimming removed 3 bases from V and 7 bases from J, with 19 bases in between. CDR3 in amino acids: CASSLGAQGPWNTIYF. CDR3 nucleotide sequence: TGTGCCAGCAGCTTGGGGGCCCAGGGCCCCTGGAACACCATATATTTT. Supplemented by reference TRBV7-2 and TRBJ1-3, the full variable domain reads GAGVSQSPSNKVTEKGKDVELRCDPISGHTALYWYRQSLGQGLEFLIYFQGNSAPDKSGLPSDRFSAERTGGSVSTLTIQRTQQEDSAVYLCASSLGAQGPWNTIYFGEGSWLTVV.

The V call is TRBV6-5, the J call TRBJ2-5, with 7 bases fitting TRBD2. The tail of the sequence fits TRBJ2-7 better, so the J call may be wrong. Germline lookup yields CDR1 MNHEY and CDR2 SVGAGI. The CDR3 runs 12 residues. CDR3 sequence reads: CASARGGYEQYF. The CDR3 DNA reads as TGTGCCAGCGCCCGGGGAGGGTACGAGCAGTACTTC.

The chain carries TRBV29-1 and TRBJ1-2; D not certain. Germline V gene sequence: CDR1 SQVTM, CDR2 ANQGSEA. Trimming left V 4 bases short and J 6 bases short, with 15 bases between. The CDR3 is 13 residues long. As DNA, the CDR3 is TGCAGCGTTGTATCTGCAGGACGGAATGGCTACACCTTC. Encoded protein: CSVVSAGRNGYTF.